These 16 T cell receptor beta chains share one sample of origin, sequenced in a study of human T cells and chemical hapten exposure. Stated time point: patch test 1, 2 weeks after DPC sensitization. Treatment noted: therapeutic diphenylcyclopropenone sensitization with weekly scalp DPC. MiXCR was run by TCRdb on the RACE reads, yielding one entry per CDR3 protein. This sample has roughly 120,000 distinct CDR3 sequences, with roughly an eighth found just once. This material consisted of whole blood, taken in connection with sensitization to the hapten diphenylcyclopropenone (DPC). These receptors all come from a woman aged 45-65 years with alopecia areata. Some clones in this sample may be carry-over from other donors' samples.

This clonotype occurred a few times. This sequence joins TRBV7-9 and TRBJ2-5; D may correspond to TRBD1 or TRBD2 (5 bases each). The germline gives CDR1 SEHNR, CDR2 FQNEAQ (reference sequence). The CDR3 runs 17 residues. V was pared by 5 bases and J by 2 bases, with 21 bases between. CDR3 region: CASSLRRDAWGQETQYF. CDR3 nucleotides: TGTGCCAGCAGCCTACGCCGGGACGCCTGGGGGCAAGAGACCCAGTACTTC.

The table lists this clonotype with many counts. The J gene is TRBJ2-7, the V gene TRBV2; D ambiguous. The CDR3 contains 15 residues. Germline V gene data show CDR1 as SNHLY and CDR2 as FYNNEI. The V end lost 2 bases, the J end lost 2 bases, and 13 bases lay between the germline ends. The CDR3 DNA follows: TGTGCCAGCAGTGAAAAATTGGGTTATACCTACGAGCAGTACTTC. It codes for CASSEKLGYTYEQYF.

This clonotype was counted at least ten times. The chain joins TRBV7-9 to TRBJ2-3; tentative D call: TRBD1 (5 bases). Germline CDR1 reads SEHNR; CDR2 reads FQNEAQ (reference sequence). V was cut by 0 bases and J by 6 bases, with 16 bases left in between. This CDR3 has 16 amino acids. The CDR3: CASSLADQGRADTQYF. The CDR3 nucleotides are TGTGCCAGCAGCTTAGCTGACCAGGGAAGAGCGGATACGCAGTATTTT.

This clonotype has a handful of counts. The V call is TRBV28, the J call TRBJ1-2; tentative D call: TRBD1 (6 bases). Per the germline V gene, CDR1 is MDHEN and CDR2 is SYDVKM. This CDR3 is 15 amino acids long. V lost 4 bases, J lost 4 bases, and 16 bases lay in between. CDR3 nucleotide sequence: TGTGCCAGCAGTTCGTCGTCTCAGGGGCCCTATGGCTACACCTTC. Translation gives CASSSSSQGPYGYTF.

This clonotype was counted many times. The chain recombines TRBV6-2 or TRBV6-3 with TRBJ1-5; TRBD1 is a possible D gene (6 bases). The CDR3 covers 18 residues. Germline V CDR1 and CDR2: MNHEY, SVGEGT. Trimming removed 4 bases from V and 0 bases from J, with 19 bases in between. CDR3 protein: CASSWRDKEGASNQPQHF. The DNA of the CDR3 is TGTGCCAGCAGTTGGCGGGACAAGGAAGGAGCTAGCAATCAGCCCCAGCATTTT.

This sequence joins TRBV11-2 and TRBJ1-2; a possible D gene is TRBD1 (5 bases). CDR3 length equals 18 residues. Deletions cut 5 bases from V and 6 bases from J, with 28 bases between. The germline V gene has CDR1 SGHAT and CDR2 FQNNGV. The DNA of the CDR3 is TGTGCCAGCAGCCCTCAACTCACAGGAGGTTCGAAGGAGAATGGCTACACCTTC. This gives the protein CASSPQLTGGSKENGYTF. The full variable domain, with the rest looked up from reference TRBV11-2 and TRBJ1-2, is EAGVAQSPRYKIIEKRQSVAFWCNPISGHATLYWYQQILGQGPKLLIQFQNNGVVDDSQLPKDRFSAERLKGVDSTLKIQPAKLEDSAVYLCASSPQLTGGSKENGYTFGSGTRLTVV.

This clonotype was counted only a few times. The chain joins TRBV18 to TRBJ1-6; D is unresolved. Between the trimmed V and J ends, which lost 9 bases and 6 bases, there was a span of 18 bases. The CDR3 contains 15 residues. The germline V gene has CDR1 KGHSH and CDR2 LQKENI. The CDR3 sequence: CASVLDGGGNSPLHF. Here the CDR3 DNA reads TGTGCCAGTGTCCTAGACGGTGGAGGTAATTCACCCCTCCACTTT.

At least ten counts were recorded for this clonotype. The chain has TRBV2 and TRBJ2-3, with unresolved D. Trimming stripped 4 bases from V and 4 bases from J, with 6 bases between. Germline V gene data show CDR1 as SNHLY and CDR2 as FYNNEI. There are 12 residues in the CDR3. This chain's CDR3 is CASSAPADTQYF. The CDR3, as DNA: TGTGCCAGCAGTGCCCCGGCAGATACGCAGTATTTT.

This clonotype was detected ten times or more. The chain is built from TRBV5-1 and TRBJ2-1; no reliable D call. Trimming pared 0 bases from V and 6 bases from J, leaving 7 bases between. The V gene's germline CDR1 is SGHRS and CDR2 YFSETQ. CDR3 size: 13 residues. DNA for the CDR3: TGCGCCAGCAGCTTGGGTTACCGCAATGAGCAGTTCTTC. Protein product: CASSLGYRNEQFF.

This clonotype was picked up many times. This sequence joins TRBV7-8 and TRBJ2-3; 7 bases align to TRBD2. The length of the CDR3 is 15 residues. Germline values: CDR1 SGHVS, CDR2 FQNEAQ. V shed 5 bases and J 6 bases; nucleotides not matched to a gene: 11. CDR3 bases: TGTGCCAGCAGCCCCGGGACTACCCACACGGATACGCAGTATTTT. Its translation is CASSPGTTHTDTQYF. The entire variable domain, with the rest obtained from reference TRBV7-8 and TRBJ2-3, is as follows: GAGVSQSPRYKVAKRGQDVALRCDPISGHVSLFWYQQALGQGPEFLTYFQNEAQLDKSGLPSDRFFAERPEGSVSTLKIQRTQQEDSAVYLCASSPGTTHTDTQYFGPGTRLTVL.

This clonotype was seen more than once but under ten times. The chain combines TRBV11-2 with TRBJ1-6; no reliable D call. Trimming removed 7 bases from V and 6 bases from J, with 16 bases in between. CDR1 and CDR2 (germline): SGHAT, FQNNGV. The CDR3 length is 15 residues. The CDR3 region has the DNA TGTGCCAGCAACGTGAACAGAAATGTTAATTCACCCCTCCACTTT. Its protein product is CASNVNRNVNSPLHF.

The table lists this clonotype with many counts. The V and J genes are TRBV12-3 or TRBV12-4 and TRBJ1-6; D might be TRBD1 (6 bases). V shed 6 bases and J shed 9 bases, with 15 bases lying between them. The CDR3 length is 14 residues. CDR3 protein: CASSRQAVSSPLHF. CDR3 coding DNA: TGTGCCAGCAGCCGACAGGCTGTGAGTTCACCCCTCCACTTT.

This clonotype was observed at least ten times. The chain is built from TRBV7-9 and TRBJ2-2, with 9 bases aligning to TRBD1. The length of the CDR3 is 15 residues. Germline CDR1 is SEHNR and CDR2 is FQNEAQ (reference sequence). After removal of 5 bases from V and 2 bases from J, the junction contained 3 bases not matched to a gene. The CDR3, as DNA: TGTGCCAGCAGCCGGACAGGGGTTAACACCGGGGAGCTGTTTTTT. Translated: CASSRTGVNTGELFF.

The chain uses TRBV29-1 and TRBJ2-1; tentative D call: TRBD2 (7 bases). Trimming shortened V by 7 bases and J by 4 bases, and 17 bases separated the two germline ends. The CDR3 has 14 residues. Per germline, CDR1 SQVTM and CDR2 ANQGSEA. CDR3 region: CSGGGTRFYNEQFF. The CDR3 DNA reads TGCAGCGGGGGAGGGACACGCTTTTACAATGAGCAGTTCTTC.

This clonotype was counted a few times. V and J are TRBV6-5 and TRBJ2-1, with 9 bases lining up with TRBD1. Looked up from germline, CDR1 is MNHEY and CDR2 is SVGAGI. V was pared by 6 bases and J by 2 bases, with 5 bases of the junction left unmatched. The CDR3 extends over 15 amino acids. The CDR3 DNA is TGTGCCAGCAGCCCCGACAGGGGGGCCTACAATGAGCAGTTCTTC. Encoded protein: CASSPDRGAYNEQFF.

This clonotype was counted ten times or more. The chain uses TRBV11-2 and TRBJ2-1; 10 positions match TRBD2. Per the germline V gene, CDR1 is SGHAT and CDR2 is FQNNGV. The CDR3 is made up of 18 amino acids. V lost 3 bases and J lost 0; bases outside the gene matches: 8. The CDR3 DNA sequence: TGTGCCAGCAGCTTCCCGTCTAGCGGGGGAGGCTCCTACAATGAGCAGTTCTTC. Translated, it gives CASSFPSSGGGSYNEQFF.